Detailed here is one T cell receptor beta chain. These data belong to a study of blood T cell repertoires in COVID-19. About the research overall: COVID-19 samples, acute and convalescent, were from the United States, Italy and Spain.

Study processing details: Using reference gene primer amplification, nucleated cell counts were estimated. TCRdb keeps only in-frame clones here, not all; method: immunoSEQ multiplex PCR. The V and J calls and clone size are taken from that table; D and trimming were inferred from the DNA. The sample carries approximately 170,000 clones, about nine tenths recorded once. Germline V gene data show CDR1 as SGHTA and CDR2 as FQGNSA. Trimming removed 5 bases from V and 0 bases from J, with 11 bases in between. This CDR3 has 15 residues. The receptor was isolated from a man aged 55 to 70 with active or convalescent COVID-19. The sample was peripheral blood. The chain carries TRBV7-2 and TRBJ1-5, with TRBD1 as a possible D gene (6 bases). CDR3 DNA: TGTGCCAGCAGCGTACAGGGACATAGCAATCAGCCCCAGCATTTT. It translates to CASSVQGHSNQPQHF.